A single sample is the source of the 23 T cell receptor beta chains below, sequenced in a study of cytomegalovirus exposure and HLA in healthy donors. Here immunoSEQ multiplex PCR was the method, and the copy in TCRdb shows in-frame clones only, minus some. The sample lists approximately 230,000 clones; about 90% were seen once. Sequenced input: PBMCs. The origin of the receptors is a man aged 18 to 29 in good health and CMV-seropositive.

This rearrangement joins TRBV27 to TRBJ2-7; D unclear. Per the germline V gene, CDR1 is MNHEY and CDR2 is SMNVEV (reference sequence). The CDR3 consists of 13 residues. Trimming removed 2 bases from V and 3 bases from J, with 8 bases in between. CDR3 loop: CASSLGTGYEQYF. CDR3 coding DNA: TGTGCCAGCAGTTTAGGAACGGGCTACGAGCAGTACTTC.

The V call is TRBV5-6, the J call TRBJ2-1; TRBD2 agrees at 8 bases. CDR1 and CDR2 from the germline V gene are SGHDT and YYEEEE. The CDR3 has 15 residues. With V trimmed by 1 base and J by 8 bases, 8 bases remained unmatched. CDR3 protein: CASSLTSGSSDEQFF. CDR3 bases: TGTGCCAGCAGCTTGACCAGCGGGAGCTCGGATGAGCAGTTCTTC.

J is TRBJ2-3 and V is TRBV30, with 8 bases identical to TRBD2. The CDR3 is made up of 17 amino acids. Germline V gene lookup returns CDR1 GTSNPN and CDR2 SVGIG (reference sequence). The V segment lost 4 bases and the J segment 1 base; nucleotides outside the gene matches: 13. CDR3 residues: CAWIPYDLRGGTDTQYF. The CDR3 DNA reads TGTGCCTGGATCCCGTACGACCTGCGGGGGGGCACAGATACGCAGTATTTT.

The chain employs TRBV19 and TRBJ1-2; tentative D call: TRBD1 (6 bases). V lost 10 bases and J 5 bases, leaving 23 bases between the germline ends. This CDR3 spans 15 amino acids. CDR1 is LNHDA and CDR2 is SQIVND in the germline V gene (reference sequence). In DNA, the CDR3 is TGTGCCACCCAACCCCGGGCAGGGGAAGGGTATGGCTACACCTTC. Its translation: CATQPRAGEGYGYTF.

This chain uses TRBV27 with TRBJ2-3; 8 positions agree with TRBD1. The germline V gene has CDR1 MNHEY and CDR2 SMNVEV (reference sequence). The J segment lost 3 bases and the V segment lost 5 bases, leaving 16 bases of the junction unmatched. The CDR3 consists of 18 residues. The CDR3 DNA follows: TGTGCCAGCAGTCCTAACGGACAGGGCTTAGAGGGTACAGATACGCAGTATTTT. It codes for CASSPNGQGLEGTDTQYF.

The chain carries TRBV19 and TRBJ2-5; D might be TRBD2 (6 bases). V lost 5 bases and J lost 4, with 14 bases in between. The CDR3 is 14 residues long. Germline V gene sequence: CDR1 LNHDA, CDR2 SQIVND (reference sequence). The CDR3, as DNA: TGTGCCAGTAGTCGACCGGGGGTTCGAGAGACCCAGTACTTC. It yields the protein CASSRPGVRETQYF.

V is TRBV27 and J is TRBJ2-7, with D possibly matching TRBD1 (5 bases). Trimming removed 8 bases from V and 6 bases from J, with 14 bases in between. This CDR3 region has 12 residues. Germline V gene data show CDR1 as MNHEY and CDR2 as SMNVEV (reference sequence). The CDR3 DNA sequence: TGTGCCAGCCAGGGTAAAGGAGTCGAGCAGTACTTC. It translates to CASQGKGVEQYF.

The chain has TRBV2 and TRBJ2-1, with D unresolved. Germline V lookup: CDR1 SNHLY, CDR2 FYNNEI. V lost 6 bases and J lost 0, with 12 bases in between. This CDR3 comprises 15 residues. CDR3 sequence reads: CASRGQAVSYNEQFF. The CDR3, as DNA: TGTGCCAGCAGGGGCCAGGCGGTCTCCTACAATGAGCAGTTCTTC.

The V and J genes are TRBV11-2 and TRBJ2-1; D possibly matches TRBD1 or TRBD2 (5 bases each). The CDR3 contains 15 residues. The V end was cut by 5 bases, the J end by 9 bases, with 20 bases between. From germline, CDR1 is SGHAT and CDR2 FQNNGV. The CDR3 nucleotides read TGTGCCAGCAGCCCAGGAGCAGGGAGTGGCGGTGAGCAGTTCTTC. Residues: CASSPGAGSGGEQFF.

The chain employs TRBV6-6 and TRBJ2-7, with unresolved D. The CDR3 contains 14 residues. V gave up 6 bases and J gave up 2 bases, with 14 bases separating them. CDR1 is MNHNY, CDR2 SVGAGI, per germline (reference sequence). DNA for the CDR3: TGTGCCAGCAGGGGGATCGACACTGCCTACGAGCAGTACTTC. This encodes CASRGIDTAYEQYF.

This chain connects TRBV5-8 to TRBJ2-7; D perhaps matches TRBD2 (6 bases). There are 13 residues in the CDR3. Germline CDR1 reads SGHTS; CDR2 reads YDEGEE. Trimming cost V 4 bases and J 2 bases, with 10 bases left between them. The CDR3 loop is CASSVLATYEQYF. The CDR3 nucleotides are TGTGCCAGCAGCGTACTAGCCACCTACGAGCAGTACTTC. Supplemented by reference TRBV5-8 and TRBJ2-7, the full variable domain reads EAGVTQSPTHLIKTRGQQATLRCSPISGHTSVYWYQQALGLGLQFLLWYDEGEERNRGNFPPRFSGRQFPNYSSELNVNALELEDSALYLCASSVLATYEQYFGPGTRLTVT.

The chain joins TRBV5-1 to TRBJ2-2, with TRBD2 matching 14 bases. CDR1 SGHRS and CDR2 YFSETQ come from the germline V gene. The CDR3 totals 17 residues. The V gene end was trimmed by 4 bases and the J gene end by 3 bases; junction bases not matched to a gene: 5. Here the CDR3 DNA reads TGCGCCAGCAGCCTCAGACTAGCGGGAGGGTACACCGGGGAGCTGTTTTTT. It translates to CASSLRLAGGYTGELFF.

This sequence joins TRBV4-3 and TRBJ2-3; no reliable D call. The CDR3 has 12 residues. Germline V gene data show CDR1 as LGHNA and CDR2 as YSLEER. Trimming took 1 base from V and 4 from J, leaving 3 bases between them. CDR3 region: CASSQASDTQYF. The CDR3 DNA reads TGCGCCAGCAGCCAAGCGTCAGATACGCAGTATTTT.

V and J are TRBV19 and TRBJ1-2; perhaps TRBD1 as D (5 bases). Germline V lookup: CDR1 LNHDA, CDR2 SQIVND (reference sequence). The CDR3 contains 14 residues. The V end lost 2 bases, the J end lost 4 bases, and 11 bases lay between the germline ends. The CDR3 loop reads CASSIMRDGYGYTF. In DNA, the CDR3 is TGTGCCAGTAGTATAATGAGGGACGGCTATGGCTACACCTTC.

Here the CDR3 DNA reads TGTGCCAGCTCACCGACAGGGGAGACAGATACGCAGTATTTT. Translating gives CASSPTGETDTQYF. The chain has TRBV18 and TRBJ2-3, with 8 bases that match TRBD1. Trimming took 3 bases from V and 3 from J; bases not matched to a gene: 2. The CDR3 runs 14 residues. From germline, CDR1 is KGHSH and CDR2 LQKENI.

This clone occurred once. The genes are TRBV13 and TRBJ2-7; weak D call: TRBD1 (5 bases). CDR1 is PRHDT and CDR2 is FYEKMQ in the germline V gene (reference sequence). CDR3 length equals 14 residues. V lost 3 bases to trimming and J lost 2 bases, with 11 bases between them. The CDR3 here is CASSLGPRAYEQYF. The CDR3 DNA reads TGTGCCAGCAGCTTGGGGCCTAGAGCCTACGAGCAGTACTTC.

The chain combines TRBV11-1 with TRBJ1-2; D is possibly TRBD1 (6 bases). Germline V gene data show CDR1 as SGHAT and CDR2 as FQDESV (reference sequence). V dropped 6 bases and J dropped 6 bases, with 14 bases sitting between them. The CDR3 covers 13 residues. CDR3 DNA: TGTGCCAGCAGTCCAGGGGCGCGGAATGGCTACACCTTC. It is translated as CASSPGARNGYTF.

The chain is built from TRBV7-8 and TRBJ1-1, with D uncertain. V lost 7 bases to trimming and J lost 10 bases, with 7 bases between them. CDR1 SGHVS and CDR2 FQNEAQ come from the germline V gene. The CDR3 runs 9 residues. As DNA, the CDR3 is TGTGCCAGCAACCCGGGAGCTTTCTTT. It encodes CASNPGAFF.

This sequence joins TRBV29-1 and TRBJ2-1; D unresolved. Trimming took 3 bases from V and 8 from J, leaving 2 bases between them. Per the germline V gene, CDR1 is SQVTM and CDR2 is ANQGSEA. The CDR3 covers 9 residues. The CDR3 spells CSVDHEQFF. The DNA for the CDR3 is TGCAGCGTTGACCATGAGCAGTTCTTC.

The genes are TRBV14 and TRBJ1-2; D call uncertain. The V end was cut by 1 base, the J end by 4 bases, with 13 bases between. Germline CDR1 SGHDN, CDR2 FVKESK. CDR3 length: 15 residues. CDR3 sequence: CASSQVYGGTYGYTF. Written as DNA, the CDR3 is TGTGCCAGCAGCCAAGTCTACGGAGGAACCTATGGCTACACCTTC.

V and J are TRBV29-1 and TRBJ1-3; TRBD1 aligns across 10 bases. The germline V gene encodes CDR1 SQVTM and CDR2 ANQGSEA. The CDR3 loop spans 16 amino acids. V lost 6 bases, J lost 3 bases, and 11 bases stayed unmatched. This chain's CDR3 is CSVATGQGLVGNTIYF. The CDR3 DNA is TGCAGCGTCGCCACGGGACAGGGGTTGGTTGGAAACACCATATATTTT.

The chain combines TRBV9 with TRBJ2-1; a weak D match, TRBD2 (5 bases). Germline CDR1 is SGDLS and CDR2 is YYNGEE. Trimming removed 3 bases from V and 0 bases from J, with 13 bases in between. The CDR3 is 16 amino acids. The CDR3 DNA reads TGTGCCAGCAGCGCTCGGGCAGCGGACTCCTACAATGAGCAGTTCTTC. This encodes CASSARAADSYNEQFF.

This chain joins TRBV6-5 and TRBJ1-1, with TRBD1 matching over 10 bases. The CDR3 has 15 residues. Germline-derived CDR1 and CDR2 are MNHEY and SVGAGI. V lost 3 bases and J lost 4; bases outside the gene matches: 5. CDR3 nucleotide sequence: TGTGCCAGCAGTTATTCCGGACAGGGGGTCACTGAAGCTTTCTTT. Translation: CASSYSGQGVTEAFF.